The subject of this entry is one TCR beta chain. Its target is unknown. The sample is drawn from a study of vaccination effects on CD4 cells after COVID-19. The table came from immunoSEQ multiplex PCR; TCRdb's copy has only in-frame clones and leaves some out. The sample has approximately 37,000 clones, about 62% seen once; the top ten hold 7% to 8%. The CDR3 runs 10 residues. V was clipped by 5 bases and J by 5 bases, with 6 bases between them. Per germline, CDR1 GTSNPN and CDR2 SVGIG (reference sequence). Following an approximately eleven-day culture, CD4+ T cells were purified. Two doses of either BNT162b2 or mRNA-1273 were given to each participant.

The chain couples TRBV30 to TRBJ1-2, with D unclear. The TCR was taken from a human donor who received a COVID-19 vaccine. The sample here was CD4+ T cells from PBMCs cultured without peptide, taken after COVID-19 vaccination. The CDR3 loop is CAWGMYGYTF. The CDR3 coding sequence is TGTGCCTGGGGGATGTATGGCTACACCTTC. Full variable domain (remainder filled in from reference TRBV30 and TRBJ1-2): SQTIHQWPATLVQPVGSPLSLECTVEGTSNPNLYWYRQAAGRGLQLLFYSVGIGQISSEVPQNLSASRPQDRQFILSSKKLLLSDSGFYLCAWGMYGYTFGSGTRLTVV.